Listed here is a single T cell receptor beta chain. With a much larger clone just one base away, this may be a read error. This entry is derived from a study of glioma-infiltrating T cells. Using RNA template, CDR3s of TCR alpha and beta were amplified with iRepertoire arm-PCR. A single record per CDR3 protein comes from TCRdb applying MiXCR to the multiplex PCR reads. Among fewer than 200,000 distinct CDR3 sequences listed, more than 35% were seen once. The CDR3 extends over 15 amino acids. Per the germline V gene, CDR1 is MDHEN and CDR2 is SYDVKM. V shed 3 bases and J shed 4 bases, with 10 bases lying between them.

The genes are TRBV28 and TRBJ1-6; perhaps TRBD1 as D (5 bases). The sequencing sample was made of glioma tissue, nonneoplastic brain tissue, or PBMCs (not recorded which). The TCR originated in a human donor with low-grade glioma or glioblastoma, undergoing nonglioma brain surgery, or in good health (not recorded which). The CDR3 nucleotides are TGTGCCAGCAGTTTCCGGGGCCTTTATAATTCACCCCTCCACTTT. Residues: CASSFRGLYNSPLHF.